This TCR beta chain originates from a study of tumor-infiltrating lymphocytes in primary liver carcinoma. Germline CDR1 reads SGHRS; CDR2 reads YFSETQ. CDR3 length equals 17 residues. With V trimmed by 7 bases and J by 10 bases, 20 bases remained unmatched. The blood RNA (from unsorted whole blood) was obtained, and germline DNA was also extracted. A constant-region primer served to make TCR beta cDNA from around 540 ng total RNA. Generation of the TCR beta libraries relied on three nested multiplex PCR rounds using slightly modified ARM-PCR. Use of TRBV1-TRBV30 forward primers with a C-beta reverse primer characterized the first two PCR rounds, which lasted roughly 11 cycles each. TCRdb ran MiXCR on the multiplex PCR reads and lists one entry per CDR3 protein. The sample has 320,000 or so distinct CDR3 sequences; over 55% are singletons.

This chain joins TRBV5-1 and TRBJ2-1, with 10 bases fitting TRBD2. Sequenced: peripheral blood. The origin of this receptor is a man in his forties or fifties with primary liver carcinoma and hepatitis B virus infection. The CDR3 coding sequence is TGCGCCAGCGGCCCGAGATCTGGGACACGGACTAGCGGAGAGCAGTTCTTC. It translates to CASGPRSGTRTSGEQFF.